This T cell receptor (beta chain) was documented in a study of cytomegalovirus exposure and HLA in healthy donors. Primers: 60 Vbeta forward and 13 Jbeta reverse. This table comes from immunoSEQ multiplex PCR, and its TCRdb copy is limited to in-frame clones, with some not included. Altogether about 110,000 clones are present, about two thirds being singletons, with the ten largest covering less than 3.5%. The CDR3 length is 16 residues. Germline loops: CDR1 SGHAT, CDR2 FQNNGV. With 0 bases removed from V and 7 bases from J, the gap between germline ends came to 15 bases. The chain is built from TRBV11-2 and TRBJ1-4; maybe TRBD1 (6 bases). The clonotype was recovered from a female donor in good health and CMV-seronegative. Sequencing was carried out using PBMCs. The CDR3 sequence: CASSLDRAGVTEKLFF. CDR3 nucleotide sequence: TGTGCCAGCAGCTTAGATCGGGCAGGGGTTACTGAAAAACTGTTTTTT.